This passage covers 26 T cell receptor beta chains from one sample sequenced in a study of low-dose radiotherapy and immunotherapy resistance in tumors. The time point denotes: before trial treatment. Primers used for first-strand cDNA, a TRAV- and TRBV-specific set, covered both alpha and beta chains. With a V-primer adapter and a constant-region primer, TCRs were amplified for around 21 PCR cycles. TCRdb processed the reads anew with MiXCR; each CDR3 protein has one entry. Here the sample spans under 90,000 distinct CDR3 sequences, 15% to 20% being singletons. Sequences were derived from PBMCs, sampled before treatment. These TCRs come from a male donor with prostate cancer.

This chain uses TRBV7-2 with TRBJ1-5; TRBD1 matches 7 bases. Trimming took 2 bases from V and 5 from J; bases not matched to a gene: 12. Germline CDR1 and CDR2: SGHTA and FQGNSA. The CDR3 runs 17 residues. CDR3 coding DNA: TGTGCCAGCAGCTTACCTCATACAGGGGCCGGGGATCAGCCCCAGCATTTT. This codes for CASSLPHTGAGDQPQHF. Full variable domain (rest looked up from reference TRBV7-2 and TRBJ1-5): GAGVSQSPSNKVTEKGKDVELRCDPISGHTALYWYRQSLGQGLEFLIYFQGNSAPDKSGLPSDRFSAERTGGSVSTLTIQRTQQEDSAVYLCASSLPHTGAGDQPQHFGDGTRLSIL.

The sample holds many counts of this clonotype. The gene calls are TRBV2 and TRBJ2-3, with D perhaps matching TRBD2 (5 bases). Germline-derived CDR1 and CDR2 are SNHLY and FYNNEI. V gave up 6 bases and J gave up 6 bases, with 22 bases separating them. The CDR3 loop spans 16 amino acids. CDR3 loop: CASRIPGDLTGDTQYF. CDR3 nucleotides: TGTGCCAGCAGGATACCCGGGGATCTTACCGGCGATACGCAGTATTTT.

This chain joins TRBV27 and TRBJ1-2; D uncertain. Trimming took off 5 bases at V and 2 bases at J, with 12 bases between the two ends. The length of the CDR3 is 14 residues. CDR1 is MNHEY, CDR2 SMNVEV, per germline (reference sequence). The CDR3 DNA reads as TGTGCCAGCAGTCCTGCTGCAAGGAACTATGGCTACACCTTC. It translates to CASSPAARNYGYTF.

This clonotype was recorded at least ten times. This chain links TRBV5-1 with TRBJ2-7; possibly TRBD2 for D (6 bases). Trimming removed 0 bases from V and 3 bases from J, with 10 bases in between. The germline V gene has CDR1 SGHRS and CDR2 YFSETQ. The CDR3 has 14 residues. This chain's CDR3 is CASSLAGDDYEQYF. DNA of the CDR3: TGCGCCAGCAGCTTGGCGGGGGACGACTACGAGCAGTACTTC. Together with reference TRBV5-1 and TRBJ2-7, the CDR3 gives the full variable domain: KAGVTQTPRYLIKTRGQQVTLSCSPISGHRSVSWYQQTPGQGLQFLFEYFSETQRNKGNFPGRFSGRQFSNSRSEMNVSTLELGDSALYLCASSLAGDDYEQYFGPGTRLTVT.

The chain links TRBV6-6 to TRBJ1-2; D ambiguous. The germline V and J ends were trimmed by 8 bases and 5 bases, with 18 bases remaining between them. Germline values: CDR1 MNHNY, CDR2 SVGAGI (reference sequence). The CDR3 has 14 amino acids. In DNA form, the CDR3 reads TGTGCCAGCGGAGGAGCAGGCCGAAGTTATGGCTACACCTTC. The encoded protein is CASGGAGRSYGYTF.

This clonotype was recorded at least ten times. This rearrangement joins TRBV29-1 to TRBJ2-1; D unresolved. V was pared by 5 bases and J by 7 bases, with 12 bases between. Germline V gives CDR1 SQVTM, CDR2 ANQGSEA. The CDR3 spans 12 residues. The chain's CDR3 is CSVQVAVNEQFF. In DNA form, the CDR3 reads TGCAGCGTTCAGGTGGCGGTTAATGAGCAGTTCTTC.

Many counts were recorded for this clonotype. Its ends do not fully match the called genes, so a read error is possible. The rearrangement uses TRBV5-3 and TRBJ1-1, with a tentative D call TRBD1 (5 bases). TRBV5-3 is an ORF for which the function is uncertain. The CDR3 has 14 residues. The CDR3 reads CASSSTGVNTEAFF. The CDR3 region has the DNA TGTGCCAGCAGCTCTACAGGAGTTAACACTGAAGCTTTCTTT.

There are a few counts of this clonotype. The rearrangement joins TRBV6-2 or TRBV6-3 to TRBJ1-2; weak D call: TRBD1 (5 bases). This CDR3 is 11 amino acids long. CDR1 and CDR2 from the germline V gene are MNHEY and SVGEGT. Trimming removed 11 bases at V and 8 bases at J, with 15 bases between. CDR3 sequence: CAGTSGGGYTF. CDR3 coding DNA: TGTGCCGGAACTTCGGGGGGAGGCTACACCTTC.

The CDR3 DNA is TGTGCCAGCACTGATCCGGGGTTCACAGATACGCAGTATTTT. It encodes CASTDPGFTDTQYF. The rearrangement uses TRBV2 and TRBJ2-3, with D perhaps matching TRBD2 (5 bases). The ends were cut back, 7 bases at V and 2 bases at J, with 13 bases in the middle. CDR1 is SNHLY and CDR2 is FYNNEI in the germline V gene. This CDR3 contains 14 residues.

This clonotype was seen many times. The chain has TRBV7-9 and TRBJ2-5; the D call may be TRBD1 or TRBD2 (5 bases each). Germline V lookup: CDR1 SEHNR, CDR2 FQNEAQ (reference sequence). The V gene lost 4 bases and the J gene lost 4 bases, with 13 bases spanning the gap. The CDR3 extends over 14 amino acids. CDR3 sequence (DNA): TGTGCCAGCAGCTACCGGGACCAAGGAGAGACCCAGTACTTC. It specifies CASSYRDQGETQYF.

On this clonotype: A read error is the likely source, as a far larger clone sits one nucleotide away. The CDR3 reads CASTGTGRCSNQPQHF. DNA for the CDR3: TGTGCCAGCACCGGGACAGGGCGGTGTAGCAATCAGCCCCAGCATTTT. V and J are TRBV6-5 and TRBJ1-5; 9 bases fit TRBD1. Unmatched junction bases numbered 7, after V lost 7 bases and J lost 0 bases. The CDR3 totals 16 residues. Germline lookup yields CDR1 MNHEY and CDR2 SVGAGI.

This clonotype occurred many times. This chain's CDR3 is CASSKKRSRQHF. DNA for the CDR3: TGTGCCAGCAGCAAGAAACGATCTCGCCAGCATTTT. The chain uses TRBV21-1 and TRBJ1-5. TRBV21-1 is a recognized pseudogene. The length of the CDR3 is 12 residues.

This clonotype was observed at least ten times. V is TRBV14 and J is TRBJ1-6; D remains ambiguous. The germline gives CDR1 SGHDN, CDR2 FVKESK. The CDR3 sequence is 16 residues long. V lost 4 bases and J 8 bases, leaving 18 bases between the germline ends. The CDR3 region is CASSLRLSFPYSPLHF. CDR3 in DNA: TGTGCCAGCAGCCTACGACTGTCTTTTCCTTATTCACCCCTCCACTTT. The entire variable domain, with the rest obtained from reference TRBV14 and TRBJ1-6, is as follows: EAGVTQFPSHSVIEKGQTVTLRCDPISGHDNLYWYRRVMGKEIKFLLHFVKESKQDESGMPNNRFLAERTGGTYSTLKVQPAELEDSGVYFCASSLRLSFPYSPLHFGNGTRLTVT.

This clonotype was seen ten or more times. The CDR3 region has the DNA TGTGCCAGCAGTAGGTCCTCCTACGAGCAGTACTTC. It codes for CASSRSSYEQYF. V is TRBV6-5 and J is TRBJ2-7; D remains ambiguous. Trimming left V 5 bases short and J 0 bases short, with 5 bases between. Looked up from germline, CDR1 is MNHEY and CDR2 is SVGAGI. The CDR3 is 12 residues long.

This clonotype came up many times. The chain employs TRBV12-3 or TRBV12-4 and TRBJ2-5; D is possibly TRBD1 (6 bases). This CDR3 region has 13 residues. The V end was cut by 6 bases, the J end by 2 bases, with 10 bases between. CDR3 sequence (DNA): TGTGCCAGCAGCTCTAGGGGGCAAGAGACCCAGTACTTC. This sequence encodes CASSSRGQETQYF.

The sample holds many counts of this clonotype. CDR3 DNA: TGTGCCAGCGGGGGGGCGGTCTACAATGAGCAGTTCTTC. Translating gives CASGGAVYNEQFF. V and J are TRBV18 and TRBJ2-1, with D possibly TRBD2 on 7 matching bases. From germline, CDR1 is KGHSH and CDR2 LQKENI. V dropped 8 bases and J dropped 3 bases, with 11 bases sitting between them. CDR3 length equals 13 residues.

As regards this clonotype: It is unclear where the CDR3 begins or ends on the DNA, so no DNA is shown, and the CDR3 is as TCRdb lists it. CDR3 protein: CASSIYLCSVDPGGATDTQYF. The chain is built from TRBV11-2 and TRBJ2-3; the table gives TRBD1 as D, unverified against the DNA. The CDR3 contains 21 residues when both ends are counted. The germline V gene encodes CDR1 SGHAT and CDR2 FQNNGV.

The chain couples TRBV2 to TRBJ2-1, with D perhaps matching TRBD2 (6 bases). Germline assignment: CDR1 SNHLY and CDR2 FYNNEI. The CDR3 spans 15 residues. V was shortened by 3 bases and J by 3 bases, with 12 bases between the two germline ends. The CDR3 sequence: CASSDSSAYYNEQFF. The CDR3 DNA sequence: TGTGCCAGCAGTGATTCTAGCGCATACTACAATGAGCAGTTCTTC.

Comments on this clonotype: Being one base from a much bigger clone, this may be a read error. The chain is built from TRBV13 and TRBJ2-7; D is perhaps TRBD1 (6 bases). This CDR3 has 13 residues. Germline V CDR1 and CDR2: PRHDT, FYEKMQ (reference sequence). V lost 4 bases, J lost 6 bases, and 13 bases lay in between. The chain's CDR3 is CASSSTDRLEQYF. The CDR3 nucleotides are TGTGCCAGCAGCTCCACGGACAGACTCGAGCAGTACTTC.

This clonotype was picked up many times. The V gene is TRBV23-1, the J gene TRBJ2-5; D unclear. TRBV23-1 is noted as an ORF with a role that remains uncertain. This CDR3 comprises 12 residues. The V and J ends lost 7 bases and 5 bases respectively, with 11 bases between them. The CDR3 is CASTSDGETQYF. DNA of the CDR3: TGCGCCAGCACATCCGACGGGGAGACCCAGTACTTC.

The V call is TRBV5-8, the J call TRBJ2-5; D is unresolved. Germline loops: CDR1 SGHTS, CDR2 YDEGEE. V was pared by 0 bases and J by 0 bases, with 15 bases between. The CDR3 is 17 residues long. The CDR3 loop is CASSLASAETHQETQYF. CDR3 bases: TGTGCCAGCAGCTTGGCCTCGGCGGAGACCCACCAAGAGACCCAGTACTTC.

This clonotype was observed at least ten times. This chain links TRBV12-3 or TRBV12-4 with TRBJ2-1; the match to TRBD2 covers 13 bases. The CDR3 sequence is 18 residues long. J lost 2 bases, V lost 5 bases, and 9 bases had no gene match. In nucleotides, the CDR3 is TGTGCCAGCAGTCCAAGGACTAGCGGGGGACCTACCTACAATGAGCAGTTCTTC. Translating it yields CASSPRTSGGPTYNEQFF.

This clonotype was recorded many times. V gene TRBV19 combines with J gene TRBJ1-2; the match to TRBD1 covers 10 bases. The CDR3 runs 15 residues. The junction had 8 bases not matched to a gene; V was cut back by 6 bases and J by 4 bases. The germline gives CDR1 LNHDA, CDR2 SQIVND (reference sequence). The CDR3 DNA is TGTGCCAGTAGCCCGGGACAGGGGCGCGCCTATGGCTACACCTTC. Its translation: CASSPGQGRAYGYTF.

This clonotype came up many times. The genes are TRBV20-1 and TRBJ2-3; D is perhaps TRBD1 or TRBD2 (5 bases each). V lost 4 bases and J lost 2, with 13 bases in between. Per germline, CDR1 DFQATT and CDR2 SNEGSKA (reference sequence). The CDR3 totals 14 residues. The CDR3 nucleotides are TGCAGTGCTATACCCGGGGACCTCACAGATACGCAGTATTTT. Translating it yields CSAIPGDLTDTQYF.

The sample holds one count of this clonotype. A far larger clone differs by one base, so this is likely a read error. The V call is TRBV2, the J call TRBJ2-5; TRBD2 matches at 7 bases. In germline, CDR1 is SNHLY, CDR2 FYNNEI. V lost 3 bases to trimming and J lost 5 bases; unmatched junction nucleotides: 6. The CDR3 is 14 amino acids. Written as DNA, the CDR3 is TGTGCCAGCAGTGATTCGGGGGGACCGGAGACCCAGTACTTC. It specifies CASSDSGGPETQYF.

This CDR3 is CASRLRTGGTDTQYF. The CDR3 coding sequence is TGTGCCAGCAGGCTCAGGACAGGGGGCACAGATACGCAGTATTTT. V usage is TRBV12-3 or TRBV12-4 and J usage is TRBJ2-3, with TRBD1 matching over 9 bases. The CDR3 is made up of 15 amino acids. Unmatched junction bases numbered 5, after V lost 6 bases and J lost 1 base.